Presented here are 5 T cell receptor beta chains from one specimen sequenced in a study of shared clonotypes between healthy human individuals (dated by TCRdb to 2020 to 2022). Libraries were prepared through the immunoSEQ multiplex PCR assay. Imported from immuneACCESS, the table was reduced by TCRdb to in-frame sequences with V and J called. These copies leave out some clones; in studies compared against another copy, an unresolved V gene accounts for under half, and the cause of the remainder is not known. Counted in this sample were some 2.4 million clones; 93% of them appeared once. 0.35% to 0.45% of the sample comes from the top ten. Sequencing was carried out using naive CD4+ T cells from PBMCs. According to the study, the label for this sample's cell subset or site signals: CD45RA+ positively selected. These receptors originate from a man in his late teens or twenties in good health. Some clones in this sample may be carry-over from other donors' samples.

The chain couples TRBV5-1 to TRBJ1-2, with D perhaps matching TRBD1 (5 bases). The length of the CDR3 is 16 residues. The germline V gene encodes CDR1 SGHRS and CDR2 YFSETQ. Trimming removed 5 bases from V and 3 bases from J, with 20 bases in between. CDR3 nucleotides: TGCGCCAGCAGAAAACTAATGACGACAGCGGACTATGGCTACACCTTC. It specifies CASRKLMTTADYGYTF.

J is TRBJ2-3 and V is TRBV5-1; perhaps TRBD1 as D (6 bases). CDR3 length: 14 residues. V was trimmed by 5 bases and J by 2 bases, leaving 12 bases between them. The V gene's germline CDR1 is SGHRS and CDR2 YFSETQ. CDR3 DNA sequence: TGCGCCAGCAGTAATGGACAGTACACAGATACGCAGTATTTT. Translating gives CASSNGQYTDTQYF.

This clone was seen just once. The DNA of the CDR3 is TGTGCCAGCAGTTACCAGACGGAGAGTGTAAACACCTTC. Protein: CASSYQTESVNTF. The rearrangement uses TRBV6-5 and TRBJ1-2; D is ambiguous. Germline CDR1 and CDR2: MNHEY and SVGAGI. The CDR3 contains 13 residues. The germline V and J ends were trimmed by 2 bases and 12 bases, with 16 bases remaining between them.

The genes are TRBV28 and TRBJ1-1; 7 positions agree with TRBD1. Germline lookup yields CDR1 MDHEN and CDR2 SYDVKM. Trimming took 6 bases from V and 4 from J; bases not matched to a gene: 5. This CDR3 has 13 amino acids. The CDR3 bases are TGTGCCAGCAGCAACGACAGGGCCACTGAAGCTTTCTTT. This sequence encodes CASSNDRATEAFF.

A remark on this clone: Other DNA sequences from this sample encode an identical CDR3 as well. This rearrangement joins TRBV28 to TRBJ2-5, with TRBD1 as a possible D gene (6 bases). The germline V gene encodes CDR1 MDHEN and CDR2 SYDVKM. The CDR3 consists of 14 residues. V was pared by 5 bases and J by 2 bases, with 12 bases between. CDR3 nucleotide sequence: TGTGCCAGCAGTGCACAGGGTGGGCAAGAGACCCAGTACTTC. Translation: CASSAQGGQETQYF.